This is a list of T cell receptor beta chains from one sample in a study of blood T cell repertoires in COVID-19. Measured with immunoSEQ multiplex PCR; TCRdb has only the in-frame clones, and not every one. The sample carries over 120,000 clones, 80% recorded once. The sequenced sample consisted of peripheral blood. The source is a man between 65 and 85 years old who had recovered from COVID-19. Each CDR3 is given with its conserved first and last residue. D genes are given only for firm matches. Clone size is not always given. Where it is, it says once, few, many or a class for expanded clones.

J gene,clone size,D gene,V gene,CDR3 protein,CDR3 DNA
TRBJ1-1,once,NA,TRBV12-3/TRBV12-4,CASSLAAEAFF,TGTGCCAGCAGTTTAGCTGCTGAGGCTTTCTTT
TRBJ2-1,once,NA,TRBV4-1,CARHQGSSYNEQFF,TGCGCCAGGCATCAGGGGAGCTCCTACAATGAGCAGTTCTTC
TRBJ2-1,NA,TRBD2,TRBV9,CASSVFPGTSGGNEQFF,TGTGCCAGCAGCGTCTTCCCCGGGACTAGCGGCGGCAATGAGCAGTTCTTC
TRBJ2-1,few,TRBD1,TRBV27,CASSLSGGEQFF,TGTGCCAGCAGTTTGTCAGGGGGAGAGCAGTTCTTC
TRBJ1-2,NA,NA,TRBV12-3/TRBV12-4,CASSGGGGGGYTF,TGTGCCAGCAGTGGGGGAGGGGGAGGGGGCTACACCTTC
TRBJ2-7,few,NA,TRBV5-1,CASSLKPYEQYF,TGCGCCAGCAGCTTAAAGCCCTACGAGCAGTACTTC
TRBJ2-3,few,TRBD2,TRBV4-1,CASSHAGTSGSNTQYF,TGCGCCAGCAGCCACGCCGGGACTAGCGGGAGCAATACGCAGTATTTT
TRBJ2-1,NA,NA,TRBV4-1,CASSQGRGTEQFF,TGCGCCAGCAGCCAGGGGCGGGGAACTGAGCAGTTCTTC
TRBJ2-3,NA,TRBD1,TRBV12-5,CASGPTGAHTDTQYF,TGTGCTAGTGGCCCAACAGGGGCCCACACAGATACGCAGTATTTT
TRBJ2-7,NA,TRBD1,TRBV29-1,CSVGGQGAYEQYF,TGCAGCGTCGGTGGACAGGGGGCTTACGAGCAGTACTTC
TRBJ2-1,once,TRBD1,TRBV9,CASSARDRNNEQFF,TGTGCCAGCAGCGCCCGGGACAGAAACAATGAGCAGTTCTTC